The 16 T cell receptor beta chains listed next were all sequenced from one sample in a study of T-cell memory formation after mild COVID-19. From the 5' RACE reads, TCRdb called clonotypes with MiXCR, one entry per CDR3 protein. The table includes 350,000 to 450,000 distinct CDR3 sequences, 25% to 30% detected once. The sequencing sample was made of PBMCs or a T cell subset sorted from them (not recorded which). These receptors all come from an adult woman who had mild COVID-19 (a few samples of this study predate the infection). Cell type and time point are not known.

This clonotype was seen more than once but under ten times. The chain links TRBV4-2 to TRBJ2-3, with D unresolved. CDR1 is LGHNA and CDR2 is YNFKEQ in the germline V gene. The CDR3 is made up of 13 amino acids. V was shortened by 0 bases and J by 10 bases, with 11 bases between the two germline ends. The CDR3 coding sequence is TGTGCCAGCAGCCAAGAAGAAGGTGGAGCGCAGTATTTT. Its protein is CASSQEEGGAQYF.

This clonotype was seen more than once but under ten times. The V and J genes are TRBV25-1 and TRBJ2-3, with 8 bases aligning to TRBD2. The CDR3 consists of 17 residues. Trimming removed 4 bases from V and 6 bases from J; junction bases left unmatched: 15. From germline, CDR1 is MGHDK and CDR2 SYGVNS. The CDR3, as DNA: TGTGCCAGCAGTGCCTCAGGCCTCGGGAGGGCAACGGATACGCAGTATTTT. This translates into CASSASGLGRATDTQYF.

The count of this clonotype is one. The chain joins TRBV5-1 to TRBJ2-1; 7 positions match TRBD1. The CDR3 is 14 amino acids. Germline assignment: CDR1 SGHRS and CDR2 YFSETQ. Trimming cost V 3 bases and J 7 bases; bases outside gene matches: 7. The CDR3 here is CASSSSGGINEQFF. As DNA, the CDR3 is TGCGCCAGCAGCTCTTCAGGGGGTATAAATGAGCAGTTCTTC.

The V call is TRBV29-1, the J call TRBJ2-1; D is unclear. The CDR3 is made up of 12 amino acids. In germline, CDR1 is SQVTM, CDR2 ANQGSEA. V lost 7 bases to trimming and J lost 2 bases, with 9 bases between them. CDR3 DNA sequence: TGCAGCGGAAAGGTCACCTACAATGAGCAGTTCTTC. Translating gives CSGKVTYNEQFF.

This clonotype was observed a single time. The chain links TRBV11-3 to TRBJ2-7; TRBD1 might be the D (5 bases). Trimming left V 1 base short and J 5 bases short, with 12 bases between. The length of the CDR3 is 14 residues. The germline gives CDR1 SGHNT, CDR2 YENEEA. The CDR3 loop is CASSLGQGWHEQYF. DNA of the CDR3: TGTGCCAGCAGCTTAGGGCAGGGTTGGCACGAGCAGTACTTC.

This clonotype was counted at least ten times. The chain employs TRBV24-1 and TRBJ2-5; 7 bases line up with TRBD1. CDR1 KGHDR and CDR2 SFDVKD come from the germline V gene. Losses at the gene ends were 6 bases for V and 4 bases for J; bases not matched to a gene: 4. The CDR3 has 13 amino acids. CDR3 sequence reads: CATSTGVGETQYF. The CDR3 coding sequence is TGTGCCACCAGTACAGGGGTAGGAGAGACCCAGTACTTC.

There are a few counts of this clonotype. This rearrangement joins TRBV27 to TRBJ1-1; D is undetermined. The CDR3 contains 16 residues. Germline V gene data show CDR1 as MNHEY and CDR2 as SMNVEV (reference sequence). Trimming removed 4 bases at V and 7 bases at J, with 22 bases between. The CDR3 coding sequence is TGTGCCAGCAGTTCCCATACGGTGACTAATGGATTTGAAGCTTTCTTT. Translating gives CASSSHTVTNGFEAFF.

This chain joins TRBV12-3 or TRBV12-4 and TRBJ1-1; D uncertain. V lost 7 bases to trimming and J lost 4 bases, with 13 bases between them. This CDR3 contains 13 residues. Here the CDR3 DNA reads TGTGCCAGCAATACGGACGGGTTCACTGAAGCTTTCTTT. Its translation: CASNTDGFTEAFF.

This sequence joins TRBV5-5 and TRBJ2-4, with TRBD2 as a possible D gene (5 bases). The CDR3 extends over 12 amino acids. Trimming removed 0 bases from V and 8 bases from J, with 6 bases in between. Germline CDR1 SGHKS, CDR2 YYEKEE (reference sequence). CDR3 region: CASSLEGDIQYF. The CDR3 DNA reads as TGTGCCAGCAGCTTGGAGGGAGACATTCAGTACTTC.

The chain carries TRBV6-1 and TRBJ1-2, with D perhaps matching TRBD1 (6 bases). V was cut by 6 bases and J by 4 bases, with 15 bases left in between. The CDR3 loop spans 14 amino acids. Germline lookup yields CDR1 MNHNS and CDR2 SASEGT. This CDR3 reads CASRTGGAGYGYTF. CDR3 sequence (DNA): TGTGCCAGCAGAACCGGGGGGGCGGGCTATGGCTACACCTTC.

The rearrangement joins TRBV24-1 to TRBJ2-2; TRBD1 matches at 8 bases. The CDR3 consists of 15 residues. CDR1 and CDR2 (germline): KGHDR, SFDVKD. Trimming took 7 bases from V and 3 from J; bases not matched to a gene: 6. The chain's CDR3 is CATRQGDLDTGELFF. CDR3 coding DNA: TGTGCCACCAGACAGGGGGATTTGGACACCGGGGAGCTGTTTTTT.

Only a few counts were recorded for this clonotype. The V and J genes are TRBV5-1 and TRBJ2-5; TRBD1 agrees at 12 bases. Trimming cost V 4 bases and J 4 bases; bases outside gene matches: 8. CDR1 and CDR2 from the germline V gene are SGHRS and YFSETQ. This CDR3 has 16 residues. The CDR3 is CASSPGTGGDGETQYF. DNA for the CDR3: TGCGCCAGCAGCCCTGGGACAGGGGGCGATGGAGAGACCCAGTACTTC.

This clonotype occurred a few times. The V call is TRBV28, the J call TRBJ2-3; D not resolved. V lost 3 bases, J lost 2 bases, and 15 bases lay in between. This CDR3 has 16 residues. Germline V gene lookup returns CDR1 MDHEN and CDR2 SYDVKM. CDR3 protein: CASSFLFPSHTDTQYF. DNA of the CDR3: TGTGCCAGCAGTTTTCTTTTTCCTAGTCACACAGATACGCAGTATTTT. The complete variable domain, with remaining parts taken from reference TRBV28 and TRBJ2-3, reads DVKVTQSSRYLVKRTGEKVFLECVQDMDHENMFWYRQDPGLGLRLIYFSYDVKMKEKGDIPEGYSVSREKKERFSLILESASTNQTSMYLCASSFLFPSHTDTQYFGPGTRLTVL.

In the case of this clonotype: Given the absence of the conserved phenylalanine or tryptophan at the CDR3 end, a read error is likely. The limits of the CDR3 on the DNA are not certain, so only TCRdb's listed CDR3 is given. The chain couples TRBV12-3 or TRBV12-4 to TRBJ2-7; TRBD2, as called in the table, went unchecked against the DNA. The length of the CDR3 is 11 amino acids, counting both ends. CDR3 loop: CASSFGGPVQL.

The V and J genes are TRBV6-2 or TRBV6-3 and TRBJ2-1; TRBD1 might be the D (6 bases). Germline V gene data show CDR1 as MNHEY and CDR2 as SVGEGT. V lost 5 bases to trimming and J lost 7 bases, with 15 bases between them. CDR3 size: 14 residues. The CDR3 sequence: CASSAGELLNEQFF. CDR3 DNA: TGTGCCAGCAGTGCAGGGGAACTTCTTAATGAGCAGTTCTTC.

This chain joins TRBV19 and TRBJ2-7, with TRBD1 as a possible D gene (6 bases). V was shortened by 0 bases and J by 2 bases, with 8 bases between the two germline ends. This CDR3 has 14 amino acids. Germline CDR1 reads LNHDA; CDR2 reads SQIVND (reference sequence). Here the CDR3 reads CASSIETGAYEQYF. CDR3 in DNA: TGTGCCAGTAGTATAGAGACAGGAGCCTACGAGCAGTACTTC.